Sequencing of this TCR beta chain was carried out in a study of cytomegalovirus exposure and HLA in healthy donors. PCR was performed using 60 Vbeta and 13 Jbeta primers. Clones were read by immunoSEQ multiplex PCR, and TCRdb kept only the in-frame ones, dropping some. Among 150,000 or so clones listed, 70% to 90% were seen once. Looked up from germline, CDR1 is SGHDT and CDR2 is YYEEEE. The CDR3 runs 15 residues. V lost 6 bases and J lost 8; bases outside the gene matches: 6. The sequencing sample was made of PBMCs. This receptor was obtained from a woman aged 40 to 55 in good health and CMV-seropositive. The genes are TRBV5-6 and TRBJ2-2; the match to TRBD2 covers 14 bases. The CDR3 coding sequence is TGTGCCAGCATGCGACTAGCGGGAGGGCCTGGGGAGCTGTTTTTT. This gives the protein CASMRLAGGPGELFF. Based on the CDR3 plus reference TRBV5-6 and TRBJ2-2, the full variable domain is DAGVTQSPTHLIKTRGQQVTLRCSPKSGHDTVSWYQQALGQGPQFIFQYYEEEERQRGNFPDRFSGHQFPNYSSELNVNALLLGDSALYLCASMRLAGGPGELFFGEGSRLTVL.